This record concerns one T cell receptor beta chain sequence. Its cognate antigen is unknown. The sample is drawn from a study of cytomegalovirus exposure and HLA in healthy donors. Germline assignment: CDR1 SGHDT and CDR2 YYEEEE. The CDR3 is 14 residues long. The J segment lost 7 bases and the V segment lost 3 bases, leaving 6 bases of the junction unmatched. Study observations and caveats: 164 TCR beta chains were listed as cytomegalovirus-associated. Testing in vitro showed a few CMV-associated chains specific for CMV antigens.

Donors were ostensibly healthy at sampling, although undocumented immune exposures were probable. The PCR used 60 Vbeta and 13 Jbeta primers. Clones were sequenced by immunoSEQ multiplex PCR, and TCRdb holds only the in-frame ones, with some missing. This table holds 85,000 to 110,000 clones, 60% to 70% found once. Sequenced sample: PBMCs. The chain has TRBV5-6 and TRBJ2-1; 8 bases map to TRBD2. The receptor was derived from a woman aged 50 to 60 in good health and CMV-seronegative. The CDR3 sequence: CASSSPGLGNEQFF. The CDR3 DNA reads TGTGCCAGCAGCTCGCCGGGACTAGGTAATGAGCAGTTCTTC.